This paragraph reports one T cell receptor beta chain. Its antigen is undetermined. This entry comes from a study of memory CD4+ T cells and cytomegalovirus serostatus. Study-wide results and caveats: Suggested: most of the CMV-linked TCR signature lies in CD4+ memory cells. About 40% of the 164 known CMV-associated TCRbeta sequences appeared in CD4+ memory.

TCRdb keeps only in-frame clones here, not all; method: immunoSEQ multiplex PCR. Of around 60,000 clones in the sample, roughly 85% were seen once. Germline-derived CDR1 and CDR2 are KGHSH and LQKENI. The CDR3 totals 15 residues. The V gene lost 2 bases and the J gene lost 0 bases, with 7 bases spanning the gap. The sort gate was single viable CD3+CD4+CD8-CD45RO+ cells for memory CD4+ T cells. Donors' CMV status reflects serum IgG against pp150, pp28, p38, p52. Total CD4+ T cells were enriched by CD4 positive selection. The specimen sequenced was memory CD4+ T cells from blood. The TCR originated in an adult in good health and CMV-seronegative. Some clones in this sample may be carry-over from other donors' samples. The chain employs TRBV18 and TRBJ2-2; D call uncertain. The CDR3: CASSPSSANTGELFF. DNA of the CDR3: TGTGCCAGCTCACCATCTTCCGCGAACACCGGGGAGCTGTTTTTT.